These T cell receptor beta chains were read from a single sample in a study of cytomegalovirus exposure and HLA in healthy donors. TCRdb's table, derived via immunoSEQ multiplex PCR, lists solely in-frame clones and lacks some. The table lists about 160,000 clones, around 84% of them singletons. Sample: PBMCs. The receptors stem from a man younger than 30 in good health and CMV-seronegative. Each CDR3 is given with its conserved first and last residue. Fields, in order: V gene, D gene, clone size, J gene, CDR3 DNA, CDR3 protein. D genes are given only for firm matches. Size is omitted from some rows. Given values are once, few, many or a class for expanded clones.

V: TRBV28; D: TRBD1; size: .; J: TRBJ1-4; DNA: TGTGCCAGCAGGGGACAGCAGAGTAGGGAAAAACTGTTTTTT; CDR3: CASRGQQSREKLFF
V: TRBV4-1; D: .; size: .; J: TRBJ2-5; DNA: TGCGCCAGCGCCACCGTTGCGGGAGAGACCCAGTACTTC; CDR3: CASATVAGETQYF
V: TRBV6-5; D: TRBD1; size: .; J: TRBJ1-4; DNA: TGTGCCAGCAGTTACGTCAGGGGGGATGAAAAACTGTTTTTT; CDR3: CASSYVRGDEKLFF
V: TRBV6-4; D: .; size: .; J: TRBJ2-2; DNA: TGTGCCAGCAGCCCCGGGACAAACACCGGGGAGCTGTTTTTT; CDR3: CASSPGTNTGELFF
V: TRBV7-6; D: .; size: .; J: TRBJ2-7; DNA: TGTGCCAGCAGCCCTGAGTGGGGCTTCTACGAGCAGTACTTC; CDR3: CASSPEWGFYEQYF
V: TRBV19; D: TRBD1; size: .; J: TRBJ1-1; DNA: TGTGCCAGTAGTAAAGGACAGGGGGCTAGTGAAGCTTTCTTT; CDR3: CASSKGQGASEAFF
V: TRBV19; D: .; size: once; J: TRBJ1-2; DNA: TGTGCCAGTACCGCGGCTCTTTTGAATGGCTACACCTTC; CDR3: CASTAALLNGYTF
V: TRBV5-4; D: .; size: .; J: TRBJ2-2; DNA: TGTGCCAGCAGCAAGGGAGACTTGCGACGCGGCACCGGGGAGCTGTTTTTT; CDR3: CASSKGDLRRGTGELFF
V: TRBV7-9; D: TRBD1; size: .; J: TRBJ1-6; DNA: TGTGCCAGCAGCTTCGGACAGGGGGGTAATTCACCCCTCCACTTT; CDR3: CASSFGQGGNSPLHF
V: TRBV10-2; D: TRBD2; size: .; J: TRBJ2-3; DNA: TGCGCCAGCAGTGAGCAGTGGGGGGGGGAAAATACGCAGTATTTT; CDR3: CASSEQWGGENTQYF
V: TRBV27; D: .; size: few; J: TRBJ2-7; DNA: TGTGCCAGCAGTTTACAGGGCCCCTACGAGCAGTACTTC; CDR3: CASSLQGPYEQYF
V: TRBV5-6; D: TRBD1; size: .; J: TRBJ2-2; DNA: TGTGCCAGCAGCTTGGCTGGCAGGGGGCTTTTCACCGGGGAGCTGTTTTTT; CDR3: CASSLAGRGLFTGELFF
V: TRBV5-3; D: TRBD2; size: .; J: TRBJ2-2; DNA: TGTGCCAGAAGCTCTCTCGGGAGGGCCTTCGGGGGGCTGTTTTTT; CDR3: CARSSLGRAFGGLFF
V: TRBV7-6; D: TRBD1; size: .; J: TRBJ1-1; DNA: TGTGCCAGCAGCGCGACAGGGCCCACTGAAGCTTTCTTT; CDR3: CASSATGPTEAFF
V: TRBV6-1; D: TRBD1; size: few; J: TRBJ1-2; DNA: TGTGCCAGCGAAACAGGGGGGGGCTATGGCTACACCTTC; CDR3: CASETGGGYGYTF
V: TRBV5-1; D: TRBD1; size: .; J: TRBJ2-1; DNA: TGCGCCAGCAGCGGGGGACAGGGGGACAATGAGCAGTTCTTC; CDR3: CASSGGQGDNEQFF
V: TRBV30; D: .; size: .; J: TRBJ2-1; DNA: TGTGCCTGGAGTGAACAGGGCGATGAGCAGTTCTTC; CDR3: CAWSEQGDEQFF
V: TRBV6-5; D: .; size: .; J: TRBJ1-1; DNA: TGTGCCAGCATGGAGGCAGTTTTTGTTGGAGCTTTCTTT; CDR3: CASMEAVFVGAFF
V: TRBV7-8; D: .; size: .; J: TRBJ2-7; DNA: TGTGCCAGCAGCTTATCAGGCTCGGGCGGGTCTTGGGAGCAGTACTTC; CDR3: CASSLSGSGGSWEQYF
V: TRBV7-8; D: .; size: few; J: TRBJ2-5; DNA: TGTGCCAGCAGCTTTTCAAGGGGGTCTGGGACCCAGTACTTC; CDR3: CASSFSRGSGTQYF
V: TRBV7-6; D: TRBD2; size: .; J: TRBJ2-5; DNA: TGTGCCAGCAGCCCCCGGGGGGGGGAAGAGACCCAGTACTTC; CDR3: CASSPRGGEETQYF
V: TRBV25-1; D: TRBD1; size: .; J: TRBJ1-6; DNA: TGTGCCAGCACACGGACAGGGGCGCGTAATTCACCCCTCCACTTT; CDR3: CASTRTGARNSPLHF
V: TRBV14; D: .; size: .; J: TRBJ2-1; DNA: TGTGCCAGCAGCCAATATGATGAGCAGTTCTTC; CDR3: CASSQYDEQFF
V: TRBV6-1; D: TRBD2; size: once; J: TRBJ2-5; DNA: TGTGCCAGCAGTGTGGGCGGGGGGATGGAGACCCAGTACTTC; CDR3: CASSVGGGMETQYF
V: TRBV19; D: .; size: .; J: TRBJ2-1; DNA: TGTGCCAGTAGTGGGATAGCGGCGGATGAGCAGTTCTTC; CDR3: CASSGIAADEQFF
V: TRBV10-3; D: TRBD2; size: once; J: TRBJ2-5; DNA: TGTGCCATCGGACGCAGGCGGGAGGTCCAAGAGACCCAGTACTTC; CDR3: CAIGRRREVQETQYF
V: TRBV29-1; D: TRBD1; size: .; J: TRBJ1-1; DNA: TGCAGCGTTGAAAGACAGGGTCCCCTGAACACTGAAGCTTTCTTT; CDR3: CSVERQGPLNTEAFF